The next 30 T cell receptor beta chains were all read from a single sample in a study of PD-1 blockade in classical Hodgkin lymphoma. Every patient was affected by relapse after autologous stem cell transplantation, while exposure to brentuximab vedotin was not uniform. Profiled with immunoSEQ multiplex PCR; TCRdb holds only in-frame clones, not every one. The sample shows about 90,000 clones, approximately 89% of them seen only once. The sequenced sample was peripheral blood mononuclear cells (PBMCs), obtained before the second cycle of nivolumab. The receptors derive from a human donor with classical Hodgkin lymphoma.

The chain recombines TRBV11-1 with TRBJ2-1; D tentatively fits TRBD1 or TRBD2 (6 bases each). V lost 1 base to trimming and J lost 6 bases, with 10 bases between them. CDR3 length: 14 amino acids. Per germline, CDR1 SGHAT and CDR2 FQDESV (reference sequence). CDR3 region: CASSLGRGGNEQFF. In DNA, the CDR3 is TGTGCCAGCAGCTTAGGCAGGGGAGGCAATGAGCAGTTCTTC.

The rearrangement uses TRBV9 and TRBJ1-5; 7 positions match TRBD1. This CDR3 is 19 amino acids long. Germline V lookup: CDR1 SGDLS, CDR2 YYNGEE. V lost 4 bases and J lost 0; bases outside the gene matches: 16. The CDR3 nucleotides read TGTGCCAGCAGCCCCCGATCGCCGGGACAGAGTTATAGCAATCAGCCCCAGCATTTT. Protein product: CASSPRSPGQSYSNQPQHF.

The V and J genes are TRBV6-5 and TRBJ2-1, with a tentative D call TRBD2 (5 bases). V lost 0 bases to trimming and J lost 5 bases, with 14 bases between them. Germline CDR1 reads MNHEY; CDR2 reads SVGAGI. The CDR3 totals 16 residues. CDR3 coding DNA: TGTGCCAGCAGTTACTCGATGGGGTCCGGGGACAATGAGCAGTTCTTC. Its protein is CASSYSMGSGDNEQFF.

The V call is TRBV11-2, the J call TRBJ2-2; weak D call: TRBD1 (6 bases). CDR1 and CDR2 from the germline V gene are SGHAT and FQNNGV. The CDR3 length is 15 residues. V lost 5 bases and J 4 bases, leaving 14 bases between the germline ends. The CDR3 here is CASSVGHFFTGELFF. CDR3 sequence (DNA): TGTGCCAGCAGCGTGGGACATTTTTTCACCGGGGAGCTGTTTTTT.

V usage is TRBV11-2 and J usage is TRBJ2-7; 8 bases are shared with TRBD1. This CDR3 has 16 amino acids. V lost 5 bases and J lost 5; bases outside the gene matches: 14. The V gene's germline CDR1 is SGHAT and CDR2 FQNNGV. CDR3 nucleotide sequence: TGTGCCAGCAGCAGAGGACAGGGCGTTCGTCGCGACGAGCAGTACTTC. This translates into CASSRGQGVRRDEQYF.

This chain joins TRBV5-4 and TRBJ1-3; 9 bases agree with TRBD1. CDR1 and CDR2 (germline): SGHNT, YYREEE (reference sequence). V shed 4 bases and J 3 bases; nucleotides not matched to a gene: 5. The CDR3 runs to 15 residues. The CDR3 sequence is CASSKGQGGGNTIYF. The DNA of the CDR3 is TGTGCCAGCAGCAAGGGACAGGGCGGTGGAAACACCATATATTTT. Full variable domain (outside the CDR3, taken from reference TRBV5-4 and TRBJ1-3): ETGVTQSPTHLIKTRGQQVTLRCSSQSGHNTVSWYQQALGQGPQFIFQYYREEENGRGNFPPRFSGLQFPNYSSELNVNALELDDSALYLCASSKGQGGGNTIYFGEGSWLTVV.

The rearrangement links TRBV15 to TRBJ1-6; tentatively, D is TRBD1 (5 bases). Germline CDR1 is LNHNV and CDR2 is YYDKDF (reference sequence). The germline V and J ends were trimmed by 5 bases and 12 bases, with 23 bases remaining between them. The CDR3 spans 16 residues. The CDR3 sequence is CATSLTSDSRLGPLHF. The CDR3, as DNA: TGTGCCACCAGCCTCACGTCCGACAGCAGACTAGGACCCCTCCACTTT.

The chain combines TRBV5-1 with TRBJ1-5; D is perhaps TRBD1 (6 bases). Trimming pared 4 bases from V and 2 bases from J, leaving 13 bases between. The V gene's germline CDR1 is SGHRS and CDR2 YFSETQ. The CDR3 is made up of 15 amino acids. CDR3 loop: CASSPLPGGNQPQHF. The CDR3 nucleotides read TGCGCCAGCAGCCCCTTACCAGGGGGCAATCAGCCCCAGCATTTT.

The genes are TRBV5-6 and TRBJ2-1, with unresolved D. Germline V gene lookup returns CDR1 SGHDT and CDR2 YYEEEE. V was trimmed by 0 bases and J by 5 bases, leaving 0 bases between them. This CDR3 is built from 11 residues. The CDR3 sequence is CASSLDNEQFF. In nucleotides, the CDR3 is TGTGCCAGCAGCTTGGACAATGAGCAGTTCTTC.

The chain has TRBV27 and TRBJ1-6, with 7 bases that match TRBD1. Per the germline V gene, CDR1 is MNHEY and CDR2 is SMNVEV (reference sequence). With 6 bases clipped from V and 10 bases from J, the junction kept 6 bases outside the gene matches. The CDR3 spans 13 residues. The CDR3 DNA is TGTGCCAGCAGAGGGGGCGCTTGGTCACCCCTCCACTTT. This codes for CASRGGAWSPLHF.

The chain has TRBV5-6 and TRBJ2-7, with TRBD1 as a possible D gene (5 bases). The germline gives CDR1 SGHDT, CDR2 YYEEEE. V was cut by 4 bases and J by 0 bases, with 11 bases left in between. CDR3 length: 14 residues. CDR3 nucleotides: TGTGCCAGCAGCCGGCAGGGAACCTCCTACGAGCAGTACTTC. Translating it yields CASSRQGTSYEQYF.

The V call is TRBV5-4, the J call TRBJ2-5, with TRBD2 as a possible D gene (6 bases). Deletions cut 7 bases from V and 2 bases from J, with 9 bases between. The CDR3 is made up of 12 amino acids. Germline V gene data show CDR1 as SGHNT and CDR2 as YYREEE (reference sequence). The CDR3 DNA sequence: TGTGCCAGCGGGGGGTGGCAAGAGACCCAGTACTTC. Translating it yields CASGGWQETQYF.

The rearrangement links TRBV5-4 to TRBJ1-6, with 9 bases fitting TRBD1. With V trimmed by 4 bases and J by 9 bases, 8 bases remained unmatched. Germline V gene sequence: CDR1 SGHNT, CDR2 YYREEE (reference sequence). CDR3 length equals 15 residues. The CDR3 region is CASSPGRDRVSPLHF. CDR3 nucleotide sequence: TGTGCCAGCAGCCCGGGTCGGGACAGGGTTTCACCCCTCCACTTT.

The rearrangement uses TRBV7-3 and TRBJ2-7, with a possible D match to TRBD2 (7 bases). The CDR3 covers 15 residues. Looked up from germline, CDR1 is SGHTA and CDR2 is FQGTGA. The V end was cut by 2 bases, the J end by 3 bases, with 14 bases between. This chain's CDR3 is CASSLSSGTFYEQYF. DNA for the CDR3: TGTGCCAGCAGCTTATCCAGCGGGACATTCTACGAGCAGTACTTC.

This clone occurred a few times. This chain connects TRBV11-2 to TRBJ1-6; D is possibly TRBD1 (6 bases). CDR3 size: 17 residues. Between the trimmed V and J ends, which lost 8 bases and 10 bases, there was a span of 27 bases. Germline CDR1 reads SGHAT; CDR2 reads FQNNGV. The DNA of the CDR3 is TGTGCCAGCGCCCCACCCCCCCGGCAGGGGATAAGATCACCCCTCCACTTT. Translating gives CASAPPPRQGIRSPLHF.

The chain recombines TRBV14 with TRBJ2-1; TRBD2 agrees at 11 bases. Germline V gene data show CDR1 as SGHDN and CDR2 as FVKESK. The CDR3 extends over 15 amino acids. V shed 1 base and J 9 bases; nucleotides not matched to a gene: 5. The CDR3 spells CASSQVGLAGGEQFF. CDR3 sequence (DNA): TGTGCCAGCAGCCAAGTGGGGCTAGCGGGGGGTGAGCAGTTCTTC.

J is TRBJ2-2 and V is TRBV11-3, with 9 bases lining up with TRBD1. This CDR3 spans 15 amino acids. V gave up 5 bases and J gave up 4 bases; unmatched junction bases: 5. Germline-derived CDR1 and CDR2 are SGHNT and YENEEA. In DNA, the CDR3 is TGTGCCAGCAGCAATAGACAGGGGGGCACCGGGGAGCTGTTTTTT. The encoded protein is CASSNRQGGTGELFF.

This chain connects TRBV4-1 to TRBJ2-7; D is perhaps TRBD1 (6 bases). The CDR3 has 14 residues. V dropped 1 base and J dropped 4 bases, with 11 bases sitting between them. The germline gives CDR1 MGHRA, CDR2 YSYEKL. The CDR3 protein is CASSQVGTNYEQYF. For the CDR3, the DNA is TGCGCCAGCAGCCAAGTAGGGACAAATTACGAGCAGTACTTC.

The V gene is TRBV5-1, the J gene TRBJ2-3, with D uncertain. The CDR3 is 16 residues long. The V end lost 1 base, the J end lost 0 bases, and 12 bases lay between the germline ends. Germline CDR1 reads SGHRS; CDR2 reads YFSETQ. This CDR3 reads CASSLSTVISTDTQYF. Here the CDR3 DNA reads TGCGCCAGCAGCTTGTCAACTGTAATCAGCACAGATACGCAGTATTTT.

The V call is TRBV29-1, the J call TRBJ2-7, with D perhaps TRBD1 (6 bases). V lost 7 bases and J lost 0, with 10 bases in between. CDR3 size: 12 residues. Germline-derived CDR1 and CDR2 are SQVTM and ANQGSEA. In DNA, the CDR3 is TGCAGCGCAGGGACATCCTCCTACGAGCAGTACTTC. This sequence encodes CSAGTSSYEQYF.

In its sample, this clone was seen once. The genes are TRBV11-2 and TRBJ2-7; D remains unclear. V was pared by 0 bases and J by 0 bases, with 9 bases between. The CDR3 sequence is 15 residues long. From germline, CDR1 is SGHAT and CDR2 FQNNGV. CDR3 sequence: CASSLDRSHSYEQYF. Written as DNA, the CDR3 is TGTGCCAGCAGCTTAGATCGGTCCCACTCCTACGAGCAGTACTTC.

This rearrangement joins TRBV11-3 to TRBJ2-3; 9 nucleotides agree with TRBD2. V was clipped by 5 bases and J by 5 bases; unmatched bases: 8. The CDR3 is 15 amino acids. Germline-derived CDR1 and CDR2 are SGHNT and YENEEA. The CDR3 nucleotides read TGTGCCAGCAGCCATAGCGGGAGCCAACTAGATACGCAGTATTTT. Translated: CASSHSGSQLDTQYF. The full variable domain, completed using reference TRBV11-3 and TRBJ2-3, is EAGVVQSPRYKIIEKKQPVAFWCNPISGHNTLYWYLQNLGQGPELLIRYENEEAVDDSQLPKDRFSAERLKGVDSTLKIQPAELGDSAVYLCASSHSGSQLDTQYFGPGTRLTVL.

The gene calls are TRBV12-5 and TRBJ2-2, with 9 bases that match TRBD1. The CDR3 has 15 amino acids. Germline V gives CDR1 LGHNT, CDR2 FRNRAP. The trim removed 3 bases at V and 6 bases at J, leaving 5 bases unmatched. The CDR3 bases are TGTGCTAGTGGTTTAGACAGGGGGTTTCCCGGGGAGCTGTTTTTT. Translating gives CASGLDRGFPGELFF.

The chain is built from TRBV5-6 and TRBJ1-3; D not certain. Trimming removed 0 bases from V and 0 bases from J, with 7 bases in between. From germline, CDR1 is SGHDT and CDR2 YYEEEE. The CDR3 length is 15 residues. In DNA, the CDR3 is TGTGCCAGCAGCTTGGATCCTATCTCTGGAAACACCATATATTTT. This translates into CASSLDPISGNTIYF.

V usage is TRBV23-1 and J usage is TRBJ2-1; D may match TRBD1 or TRBD2 (5 bases each). TRBV23-1 is an open reading frame whose function is uncertain. The V end was cut by 7 bases, the J end by 5 bases, with 15 bases between. The CDR3 consists of 14 residues. The DNA of the CDR3 is TGCGCCAGCATATCTGTGGGGGACCACAATGAGCAGTTCTTC. Its protein product is CASISVGDHNEQFF.

V is TRBV29-1 and J is TRBJ1-1, with D possibly TRBD1 on 6 matching bases. CDR3 size: 14 residues. Deletions cut 4 bases from V and 6 bases from J, with 18 bases between. Germline assignment: CDR1 SQVTM and CDR2 ANQGSEA. The CDR3 spells CSVVWGRGWAEAFF. DNA of the CDR3: TGCAGCGTTGTATGGGGCAGGGGTTGGGCTGAAGCTTTCTTT.

The genes are TRBV4-1 and TRBJ2-2; maybe TRBD1 (6 bases). CDR1 is MGHRA, CDR2 YSYEKL, per germline. There are 15 residues in the CDR3. Trimming removed 4 bases from V and 1 base from J, with 10 bases in between. The CDR3 DNA follows: TGCGCCAGCAGCCCCATGACAGGGAACACCGGGGAGCTGTTTTTT. The encoded protein is CASSPMTGNTGELFF.

The rearrangement joins TRBV5-6 to TRBJ1-6; a possible D gene is TRBD1 (5 bases). V was trimmed by 1 base and J by 6 bases, leaving 11 bases between them. Germline V gene sequence: CDR1 SGHDT, CDR2 YYEEEE. The CDR3 covers 15 residues. CDR3 in DNA: TGTGCCAGCAGCTTGCTAGGGGAGACTAATTCACCCCTCCACTTT. Translated: CASSLLGETNSPLHF.

This chain connects TRBV18 to TRBJ2-7; no firm D call. Germline V CDR1 and CDR2: KGHSH, LQKENI. The CDR3 is made up of 11 amino acids. V gave up 3 bases and J gave up 3 bases, with 3 bases separating them. The CDR3 loop reads CASSPHYEQYF. CDR3 DNA sequence: TGTGCCAGCTCACCCCACTACGAGCAGTACTTC.

The chain uses TRBV25-1 and TRBJ2-2, with 8 positions matching TRBD2. V gave up 6 bases and J gave up 5 bases; unmatched junction bases: 8. CDR3 size: 15 residues. Germline CDR1 MGHDK, CDR2 SYGVNS. This chain's CDR3 is CASRSRAGDTGELFF. DNA of the CDR3: TGTGCCAGCAGATCGAGAGCGGGAGATACCGGGGAGCTGTTTTTT.